The 24 T cell receptor beta chains listed next were all sequenced from one sample in a study of T cells in Graves' hyperthyroidism and ophthalmopathy. Amplification of TCR beta CDR3 regions used RNA as the template. The TCR CDR3 was amplified in a first-round RT-PCR using the HTBI primer set. Each CDR3 protein is one row after TCRdb ran MiXCR on the multiplex PCR reads. Seen here are hundreds of thousands of distinct CDR3 sequences, less than 15% observed once, and the top ten hold roughly 10%. The sample comprised blood. The receptors were sampled from a woman under 30 with Graves' hyperthyroidism.

This clonotype was observed many times. The chain couples TRBV6-2 or TRBV6-3 to TRBJ2-7, with 7 nucleotides matching TRBD1. The CDR3 contains 14 residues. Unmatched junction bases numbered 7, after V lost 6 bases and J lost 2 bases. In germline, CDR1 is MNHEY, CDR2 SVGEGT. Here the CDR3 DNA reads TGTGCCAGCAGAGGTCGACAGGGCACCTACGAGCAGTACTTC. It codes for CASRGRQGTYEQYF.

The CDR3 bases are TGTGCCATCCACTCAGGCTACTCTGGAAACACCATATATTTT. It yields the protein CAIHSGYSGNTIYF. The chain is built from TRBV10-3 and TRBJ1-3; unclear D gene. Between the trimmed V and J ends, which lost 8 bases and 0 bases, there was a span of 11 bases. This CDR3 has 14 residues. The germline gives CDR1 ENHRY, CDR2 SYGVKD.

This clonotype occurred a few times. This rearrangement joins TRBV7-9 to TRBJ1-5; D uncertain. Germline CDR1 SEHNR, CDR2 FQNEAQ (reference sequence). The CDR3 runs 14 residues. Trimming took off 8 bases at V and 6 bases at J, with 17 bases between the two ends. The CDR3 region is CASGGESSGQPQHF. The CDR3 DNA reads as TGTGCCAGCGGAGGAGAGTCCTCAGGTCAGCCCCAGCATTTT.

In this sample, this clonotype turned up a few times. The chain couples TRBV12-5 to TRBJ2-1; TRBD2 aligns across 9 bases. After removal of 9 bases from V and 11 bases from J, the junction contained 8 bases not matched to a gene. The CDR3 runs to 12 residues. CDR1 and CDR2 (germline): LGHNT, FRNRAP. The CDR3, as DNA: TGTGCTAGCGCCCTAGCGGGGTATCAGCAGTTCTTC. Protein: CASALAGYQQFF.

The chain uses TRBV9 and TRBJ2-7, with TRBD1 matching 8 bases. Germline V gives CDR1 SGDLS, CDR2 YYNGEE. This CDR3 comprises 15 residues. V was pared by 0 bases and J by 4 bases, with 6 bases of the junction left unmatched. The CDR3 DNA is TGTGCCAGCAGCGTAGCAGGGGGCGCGGGATACGAGCAGTACTTC. Its protein is CASSVAGGAGYEQYF.

In its sample, this clonotype was seen many times. The chain recombines TRBV24-1 with TRBJ2-1; TRBD2 aligns across 9 bases. Germline CDR1 KGHDR, CDR2 SFDVKD. Unmatched junction bases numbered 12, after V lost 3 bases and J lost 10 bases. The CDR3 is 16 residues long. This chain's CDR3 is CATSDIVAGVTEEQFF. In DNA form, the CDR3 reads TGTGCCACCAGTGATATAGTAGCGGGAGTTACGGAGGAGCAGTTCTTC.

Notes on this clonotype: As the CDR3 is not closed by the conserved phenylalanine or tryptophan, this likely results from a read error. This chain joins TRBV20-1 and TRBJ2-1; D is uncertain. The CDR3 runs 16 residues. Trimming took 2 bases from V and 6 from J, leaving 20 bases between them. CDR1 and CDR2 from the germline V gene are DFQATT and SNEGSKA (reference sequence). CDR3 bases: TGCAGTGCTAGATCAGTGACTGGCGCGCCATTCAATGAGCAGTTCCTC. It encodes CSARSVTGAPFNEQFL.

This clonotype was counted only a few times. One base away lies a much larger clone, so this may be a sequencing read error. The chain recombines TRBV12-3 or TRBV12-4 with TRBJ2-7; D remains unclear. The assigned J gene may be wrong: the sequence end matches TRBJ2-1 better. The CDR3 extends over 15 amino acids. For the CDR3, the DNA is TGTGCCAGCAGTGTTGGCGGTCTACGTACCTACGAGCAGTTCTTC. Translated: CASSVGGLRTYEQFF.

This clonotype was detected many times. The chain combines TRBV24-1 with TRBJ2-1, with TRBD2 matching 9 bases. Germline-derived CDR1 and CDR2 are KGHDR and SFDVKD. After removal of 3 bases from V and 5 bases from J, the junction contained 4 bases not matched to a gene. CDR3 length equals 15 residues. In DNA, the CDR3 is TGTGCCACCAGTGATGGGCTAGCGGGGCACAATGAGCAGTTCTTC. This translates into CATSDGLAGHNEQFF.

The table lists this clonotype with many counts. The V call is TRBV20-1, the J call TRBJ1-5; D may be TRBD1 (6 bases). The length of the CDR3 is 14 residues. Germline assignment: CDR1 DFQATT and CDR2 SNEGSKA (reference sequence). With 1 base removed from V and 2 bases from J, the gap between germline ends came to 9 bases. The CDR3 spells CSARGQVGNQPQHF. CDR3 sequence (DNA): TGCAGTGCTAGAGGACAGGTTGGCAATCAGCCCCAGCATTTT.

Ten or more counts support this clonotype. The chain couples TRBV30 to TRBJ2-7; D is possibly TRBD2 (6 bases). This CDR3 is built from 12 residues. Trimming removed 5 bases at V and 6 bases at J, with 14 bases between. The V gene's germline CDR1 is GTSNPN and CDR2 SVGIG (reference sequence). Here the CDR3 DNA reads TGTGCCTGGGGTTGGGGGGTCGCCGAGCAGTACTTC. The encoded protein is CAWGWGVAEQYF.

This clonotype was detected only a few times. The chain recombines TRBV3-1 with TRBJ1-2, with 8 bases that match TRBD1. The V gene end was trimmed by 0 bases and the J gene end by 1 base; junction bases not matched to a gene: 16. CDR1 is LGHDT, CDR2 YNNKEL, per germline (reference sequence). The CDR3 spans 20 residues. CDR3 loop: CASSQDVTGQGLLINYGYTF. CDR3 bases: TGTGCCAGCAGCCAAGATGTTACAGGACAGGGATTACTTATTAACTATGGCTACACCTTC. Looking up the rest from reference TRBV3-1 and TRBJ1-2 gives the full variable domain: DTAVSQTPKYLVTQMGNDKSIKCEQNLGHDTMYWYKQDSKKFLKIMFSYNNKELIINETVPNRFSPKSPDKAHLNLHINSLELGDSAVYFCASSQDVTGQGLLINYGYTFGSGTRLTVV.

This chain links TRBV19 with TRBJ2-3; D is undetermined. The CDR3 sequence is 14 residues long. Germline CDR1 is LNHDA and CDR2 is SQIVND (reference sequence). V gave up 4 bases and J gave up 0 bases, with 8 bases separating them. In DNA, the CDR3 is TGTGCCAGTAGTACGGGTTATAGCACAGATACGCAGTATTTT. As protein: CASSTGYSTDTQYF.

The table lists this clonotype with many counts. The chain uses TRBV27 and TRBJ2-7, with TRBD1 matching 9 bases. The CDR3 has 16 residues. Trimming at V came to 5 bases and at J to 3 bases, leaving 11 bases not matched to a gene. Germline loops: CDR1 MNHEY, CDR2 SMNVEV (reference sequence). The CDR3 DNA reads as TGTGCCAGCAGTGAGAAGGCACAGGGGGCATTCTACGAGCAGTACTTC. Residues: CASSEKAQGAFYEQYF.

This clonotype was detected many times. J is TRBJ2-7 and V is TRBV27; 8 bases match TRBD2. The CDR3 contains 13 residues. The V segment lost 6 bases and the J segment 3 bases; nucleotides outside the gene matches: 4. The germline V gene encodes CDR1 MNHEY and CDR2 SMNVEV (reference sequence). For the CDR3, the DNA is TGTGCCAGCAGCTTAAGCGGGAGCTACGAGCAGTACTTC. Translation gives CASSLSGSYEQYF.

This clonotype was picked up many times. The chain couples TRBV27 to TRBJ2-7, with 8 bases identical to TRBD2. The germline V gene has CDR1 MNHEY and CDR2 SMNVEV (reference sequence). The CDR3 runs to 15 residues. Losses at the gene ends were 3 bases for V and 3 bases for J; bases not matched to a gene: 7. The CDR3 DNA is TGTGCCAGCAGTTTGACCAGCGGGAGTTACTACGAGCAGTACTTC. Its translation is CASSLTSGSYYEQYF.

Points on this clonotype: A read error may produce the germline difference seen at one junction end. The V gene is TRBV12-3 or TRBV12-4, the J gene TRBJ1-6; no definite D call. This CDR3 comprises 12 residues. The CDR3, as DNA: TGTGCCGGCAGTTATGAGAATTCACCCCTCCACTTT. Amino acids: CAGSYENSPLHF.

This clonotype appeared many times. This rearrangement joins TRBV28 to TRBJ2-3; 10 nucleotides agree with TRBD2. The V segment lost 4 bases and the J segment 5 bases; nucleotides outside the gene matches: 18. The CDR3 loop spans 19 amino acids. Germline-derived CDR1 and CDR2 are MDHEN and SYDVKM. CDR3 in DNA: TGTGCCAGCAGTTCCAGCCTTGGACTAGCGGCCGAGTGGGTAGATACGCAGTATTTT. Translation gives CASSSSLGLAAEWVDTQYF.

Many counts were recorded for this clonotype. The genes are TRBV11-3 and TRBJ2-1; D is uncertain. Trimming took off 5 bases at V and 8 bases at J, with 7 bases between the two ends. The germline V gene encodes CDR1 SGHNT and CDR2 YENEEA. This CDR3 is 11 amino acids long. CDR3 coding DNA: TGTGCCAGCAGCAATGCCTATGAGCAGTTCTTC. Translating gives CASSNAYEQFF.

This clonotype was observed a handful of times. This chain joins TRBV3-1 and TRBJ2-2; 7 bases are a match to TRBD2. The J segment lost 11 bases and the V segment lost 4 bases, leaving 4 bases of the junction unmatched. Germline V gene lookup returns CDR1 LGHDT and CDR2 YNNKEL (reference sequence). The CDR3 runs 12 residues. The CDR3 loop reads CASSLGRAELFF. CDR3 nucleotides: TGTGCCAGCAGCCTTGGGAGGGCCGAGCTGTTTTTT.

There are a few counts of this clonotype. This rearrangement joins TRBV7-9 to TRBJ2-3; no clear D gene. Germline V gene data show CDR1 as SEHNR and CDR2 as FQNEAQ (reference sequence). Trimming left V 5 bases short and J 0 bases short, with 18 bases between. The CDR3 spans 17 residues. The CDR3 sequence is CASSPWADPKSTDTQYF. CDR3 DNA sequence: TGTGCCAGCAGCCCCTGGGCCGACCCTAAAAGCACAGATACGCAGTATTTT.

The chain couples TRBV28 to TRBJ2-1; 9 nucleotides line up with TRBD2. V gave up 1 base and J gave up 6 bases; unmatched junction bases: 13. The V gene's germline CDR1 is MDHEN and CDR2 SYDVKM. The CDR3 has 18 amino acids. CDR3 sequence: CASSLSSPLAGRPNEQFF. Written as DNA, the CDR3 is TGTGCCAGCAGTTTATCGTCCCCGCTAGCGGGACGTCCCAATGAGCAGTTCTTC.

This clonotype occurred a few times. V gene TRBV4-3 combines with J gene TRBJ2-7; TRBD2 matches at 13 bases. V shed 2 bases and J 3 bases; nucleotides not matched to a gene: 10. The CDR3 extends over 18 amino acids. CDR1 LGHNA and CDR2 YSLEER come from the germline V gene. The CDR3 coding sequence is TGCGCCAGCAGCCAACAGTACGGGACTAGCGGGATGGTCTACGAGCAGTACTTC. As protein: CASSQQYGTSGMVYEQYF.

There are many counts of this clonotype. The rearrangement uses TRBV29-1 and TRBJ2-7; D gene unclear. This CDR3 region has 11 residues. V was cut by 4 bases and J by 5 bases, with 9 bases left in between. Germline CDR1 is SQVTM and CDR2 is ANQGSEA. The chain's CDR3 is CSVVGYHEQYF. In nucleotides, the CDR3 is TGCAGCGTTGTAGGCTACCACGAGCAGTACTTC.